These T cell receptor beta chains were read from a single sample in a study of T cells in Graves' hyperthyroidism and ophthalmopathy. TCRdb used MiXCR to reprocess the multiplex PCR reads, holding one entry per CDR3 protein. The table includes approximately 620,000 distinct CDR3 sequences, approximately 14% detected once. The sample was blood. The receptor set was obtained from a woman aged 25 to 45 with Graves' hyperthyroidism that later progressed to Graves' ophthalmopathy. Both conserved end residues are part of each CDR3. The D gene is left open where the match is weak. Clone size is shown for a subset of rows, as once, few, many or a class of expanded clone.

J: TRBJ2-1; D: TRBD1; size: many; V: TRBV28; DNA: TGTGCCACAACCGGGACAGGACCTTCGGGGCAGTTCTTC; CDR3: CATTGTGPSGQFF
J: TRBJ1-6; D: TRBD1; size: many; V: TRBV28; DNA: TGTGCCAGCAGCTTACCGGTGGGACAGGGTCTATTCTCACCCCTCCACTTT; CDR3: CASSLPVGQGLFSPLHF
J: TRBJ1-1; D: NA; size: many; V: TRBV5-1; DNA: TGCGCCAGCAGCTTTTCAGGTACGAACACTGAAGCTTTCTTT; CDR3: CASSFSGTNTEAFF
J: TRBJ1-1; D: NA; size: many; V: TRBV12-3/TRBV12-4; DNA: TGTGCCAGCAGTTTTACAGGCTTGAACACTGAAGCTTTCTTT; CDR3: CASSFTGLNTEAFF
J: TRBJ2-1; D: TRBD2; size: NA; V: TRBV6-4; DNA: TGTGCCACCCTGTCGGCTAGCGGTGAGCAGTTCTTC; CDR3: CATLSASGEQFF
J: TRBJ1-5; D: NA; size: few; V: TRBV19; DNA: TGTGCCAGTAGTATCCAGGCGGGACAGCCCCAGCATTTT; CDR3: CASSIQAGQPQHF
J: TRBJ1-5; D: NA; size: few; V: TRBV18; DNA: TGTGCCAGCTCACCACAAGGAGGGAGAAGCAATCAGCCCCAGCATTTT; CDR3: CASSPQGGRSNQPQHF
J: TRBJ2-5; D: TRBD2; size: NA; V: TRBV20-1; DNA: TGCAGTGCCTCGGGGTGGGGGGGGATACAAGAGACCCAGTACTTC; CDR3: CSASGWGGIQETQYF
J: TRBJ1-4; D: TRBD1; size: few; V: TRBV6-1; DNA: TGTGCCAGCAGTTATCAGGAAACCGGGACAGACCTATTTGAGGCCCTAATGCGTCATGAAAAACTGTTTTTT; CDR3: CASSYQETGTDLFEALMRHEKLFF
J: TRBJ2-1; D: NA; size: NA; V: TRBV13; DNA: TGTGCCAGCAGTTTCATTCAGGGAGACGAGCAGTTCTTC; CDR3: CASSFIQGDEQFF
J: TRBJ1-6; D: NA; size: many; V: TRBV30; DNA: TGTGCCTGGAGACTAGGGGAATCACCCCTCCACTTT; CDR3: CAWRLGESPLHF